The source of this T cell receptor (beta chain) is a study of response to subunit inactivated influenza vaccine. One entry per CDR3 protein, called by TCRdb with MiXCR from the RT-PCR reads. The data contain over 400,000 distinct CDR3 sequences, approximately 11% of them seen just once; the ten biggest clones take up approximately 12%. The sequenced sample was PBMCs from blood, obtained around seven weeks after vaccination. This clonotype originated in a man between 45 and 60 years old who received an inactivated influenza vaccine.

CDR3 DNA: TGTGCCAGCAGCTTCTTCCTCAGAGACAGGAGCTCTGGGGCCAACGTCCTGACTTTC. Its translation is CASSFFLRDRSSGANVLTF. The chain combines TRBV7-6 with TRBJ2-6; a possible D gene is TRBD1 (6 bases). Germline CDR1 and CDR2: SGHVS and FNYEAQ. V gave up 3 bases and J gave up 0 bases, with 18 bases separating them. The CDR3 runs 19 residues.